Only a few counts were recorded for the clone carrying this TCR beta chain. Its antigen is as yet unknown. The V gene's germline CDR1 is SGDLS and CDR2 YYNGEE. V was trimmed by 0 bases and J by 6 bases, leaving 7 bases between them. CDR3 length: 13 amino acids. The sample comes from a study of cytomegalovirus exposure and HLA in healthy donors. Looking at the study overall: In an earlier analysis, approximately 120 million unique TCR beta sequences were found from 200 million or so T cells. General study results and limits: Roughly uniform depth of sequencing across donors was assumed in presence/absence analyses. Productive rates of about 87% or about 30% were seen for most TCR beta V segments in an earlier analysis.

Both 60 Vbeta primers and 13 Jbeta primers went into the PCR. Generated by immunoSEQ multiplex PCR, the TCRdb table keeps only in-frame clones and is missing some. Of over 100,000 clones listed, around 86% are singletons. Specimen: PBMCs. The rearrangement links TRBV9 to TRBJ2-1; D possibly corresponds to TRBD2 (6 bases). This receptor was taken from a man aged 25-40 years in good health and CMV-seronegative. The CDR3 loop reads CASSVGRVNEQFF. The CDR3 DNA sequence: TGTGCCAGCAGCGTAGGGAGGGTCAATGAGCAGTTCTTC.